These 32 T cell receptor beta chains were sequenced from one sample in a study of blood T cell repertoires in COVID-19. The method was immunoSEQ multiplex PCR; TCRdb's version includes in-frame clones alone and lacks a portion of them. The table has just under 30,000 clones, about 90% seen once. The sequenced sample was peripheral blood. The receptors stem from a human donor with active COVID-19. The donor label of this sample is uncertain.

The gene calls are TRBV11-2 and TRBJ2-7, with 16 bases fitting TRBD2. Germline V gene sequence: CDR1 SGHAT, CDR2 FQNNGV. V gave up 5 bases and J gave up 5 bases; unmatched junction bases: 12. The CDR3 totals 18 residues. The CDR3 loop reads CASSPPAGTSGGAHEQYF. The CDR3 coding sequence is TGTGCCAGCAGCCCCCCTGCTGGGACTAGCGGGGGGGCGCACGAGCAGTACTTC. Together with reference TRBV11-2 and TRBJ2-7, the CDR3 gives the full variable domain: EAGVAQSPRYKIIEKRQSVAFWCNPISGHATLYWYQQILGQGPKLLIQFQNNGVVDDSQLPKDRFSAERLKGVDSTLKIQPAKLEDSAVYLCASSPPAGTSGGAHEQYFGPGTRLTVT.

CDR3 sequence: CASSEGLHLGGWETQYF. In nucleotides, the CDR3 is TGTGCCAGCAGTGAAGGTCTCCATTTAGGGGGCTGGGAGACCCAGTACTTC. This rearrangement joins TRBV6-1 to TRBJ2-5; the match to TRBD1 covers 7 bases. The CDR3 extends over 17 amino acids. Per germline, CDR1 MNHNS and CDR2 SASEGT. Trimming cost V 1 base and J 5 bases; bases outside gene matches: 13.

The rearrangement uses TRBV5-1 and TRBJ1-5; 7 positions match TRBD1. CDR1 is SGHRS and CDR2 is YFSETQ in the germline V gene. The CDR3 has 15 amino acids. Unmatched junction bases numbered 7, after V lost 6 bases and J lost 1 base. In DNA, the CDR3 is TGCGCCAGCAAGGAGGGGGCTAGAAGCAATCAGCCCCAGCATTTT. It specifies CASKEGARSNQPQHF. The full variable domain, its missing parts supplied by reference TRBV5-1 and TRBJ1-5, is KAGVTQTPRYLIKTRGQQVTLSCSPISGHRSVSWYQQTPGQGLQFLFEYFSETQRNKGNFPGRFSGRQFSNSRSEMNVSTLELGDSALYLCASKEGARSNQPQHFGDGTRLSIL.

J is TRBJ2-2 and V is TRBV5-1; TRBD1 matches 9 bases. The germline V gene encodes CDR1 SGHRS and CDR2 YFSETQ. V was pared by 7 bases and J by 4 bases, with 8 bases of the junction left unmatched. This CDR3 comprises 15 residues. The CDR3 nucleotides are TGCGCCAGCTCCCCCGGGACAGGGAGCACCGGGGAGCTGTTTTTT. Its translation: CASSPGTGSTGELFF.

The chain joins TRBV10-3 to TRBJ2-3, with D perhaps matching TRBD2 (5 bases). Deletions cut 2 bases from V and 1 base from J, with 7 bases between. This CDR3 has 14 amino acids. CDR1 is ENHRY and CDR2 is SYGVKD in the germline V gene. The CDR3 DNA follows: TGTGCCATCAGTGAGAAGGAGGGCACAGATACGCAGTATTTT. Its protein is CAISEKEGTDTQYF.

The genes are TRBV4-1 and TRBJ2-7; D remains unclear. Trimming removed 0 bases at V and 2 bases at J, with 20 bases between. The CDR3 has 18 residues. Germline CDR1 MGHRA, CDR2 YSYEKL. This chain's CDR3 is CASSQDQLRGVGAYEQYF. CDR3 bases: TGCGCCAGCAGCCAAGATCAGCTGCGAGGAGTCGGTGCCTACGAGCAGTACTTC.

Here the CDR3 DNA reads TGCGCCAGCAGCGACTCCGGGACAGGGCCCTACGAGCAGTACTTC. Its protein is CASSDSGTGPYEQYF. The chain carries TRBV5-1 and TRBJ2-7, with 9 bases aligning to TRBD1. Losses at the gene ends were 4 bases for V and 2 bases for J; bases not matched to a gene: 7. CDR1 is SGHRS and CDR2 is YFSETQ in the germline V gene. The CDR3 totals 15 residues.

This clone is termed medium-sized. This chain links TRBV29-1 with TRBJ1-5; 8 bases agree with TRBD1. The CDR3 has 13 residues. V dropped 7 bases and J dropped 3; count of bases not matched to a gene: 5. The germline V gene has CDR1 SQVTM and CDR2 ANQGSEA. The CDR3 DNA sequence: TGCAGCGGTGCGACAGGGGTCAATCAGCCCCAGCATTTT. Residues: CSGATGVNQPQHF. Full variable domain (rest looked up from reference TRBV29-1 and TRBJ1-5): SAVISQKPSRDICQRGTSLTIQCQVDSQVTMMFWYRQQPGQSLTLIATANQGSEATYESGFVIDKFPISRPNLTFSTLTVSNMSPEDSSIYLCSGATGVNQPQHFGDGTRLSIL.

The V gene is TRBV5-4, the J gene TRBJ1-6; possible D gene TRBD1, 6 bases. The germline gives CDR1 SGHNT, CDR2 YYREEE (reference sequence). The CDR3 extends over 17 amino acids. Trimming left V 0 bases short and J 2 bases short, with 12 bases between. The chain's CDR3 is CASSLGTGQAYNSPLHF. The CDR3 DNA follows: TGTGCCAGCAGCTTGGGAACAGGGCAAGCCTATAATTCACCCCTCCACTTT.

The chain combines TRBV30 with TRBJ1-2, with D perhaps matching TRBD1 (5 bases). The V end lost 0 bases, the J end lost 6 bases, and 11 bases lay between the germline ends. CDR1 GTSNPN and CDR2 SVGIG come from the germline V gene (reference sequence). The CDR3 length is 13 residues. CDR3 loop: CAWSVGGTDGYTF. As DNA, the CDR3 is TGTGCCTGGAGTGTAGGAGGGACGGATGGCTACACCTTC. Drawing the rest from reference TRBV30 and TRBJ1-2, the complete variable domain is SQTIHQWPATLVQPVGSPLSLECTVEGTSNPNLYWYRQAAGRGLQLLFYSVGIGQISSEVPQNLSASRPQDRQFILSSKKLLLSDSGFYLCAWSVGGTDGYTFGSGTRLTVV.

The chain employs TRBV6-5 and TRBJ2-3, with D possibly being TRBD1 (6 bases). This CDR3 comprises 14 residues. V lost 1 base, J lost 11 bases, and 16 bases lay in between. Germline-derived CDR1 and CDR2 are MNHEY and SVGAGI. CDR3 in DNA: TGTGCCAGCAGTTACTTCCAGGGGACGGATCAGCAGTATTTT. Protein: CASSYFQGTDQQYF.

The chain links TRBV4-3 to TRBJ2-6, with a weak D call TRBD2 (5 bases). This CDR3 has 17 residues. V gave up 1 base and J gave up 0 bases, with 10 bases separating them. Germline V gives CDR1 LGHNA, CDR2 YSLEER. CDR3 nucleotide sequence: TGCGCCAGCAGCCAAGGTTCGAGGGCCTCTGGGGCCAACGTCCTGACTTTC. Its protein product is CASSQGSRASGANVLTF.

The J gene is TRBJ1-4, the V gene TRBV5-1; D perhaps matches TRBD1 (5 bases). Trimming took 0 bases from V and 3 from J, leaving 15 bases between them. The germline CDR1 and CDR2 sequences are SGHRS and YFSETQ. The CDR3 is 17 amino acids. DNA of the CDR3: TGCGCCAGCAGCTTGGCCCCCCAGGGTGCTTCTAATGAAAAACTGTTTTTT. Amino acids: CASSLAPQGASNEKLFF.

The chain recombines TRBV7-9 with TRBJ1-1, with TRBD1 as a possible D gene (5 bases). V was clipped by 1 base and J by 7 bases, with 19 bases between them. This CDR3 contains 16 residues. Germline loops: CDR1 SEHNR, CDR2 FQNEAQ (reference sequence). The CDR3, as DNA: TGTGCCAGCAGCTTAGTCCCCTCATTTGGGGGGGATGAAGCTTTCTTT. Translating it yields CASSLVPSFGGDEAFF. Based on the CDR3 plus reference TRBV7-9 and TRBJ1-1, the full variable domain is DTGVSQNPRHKITKRGQNVTFRCDPISEHNRLYWYRQTLGQGPEFLTYFQNEAQLEKSRLLSDRFSAERPKGSFSTLEIQRTEQGDSAMYLCASSLVPSFGGDEAFFGQGTRLTVV.

The chain links TRBV28 to TRBJ1-5, with 8 bases that match TRBD1. The CDR3 runs 17 residues. Germline V gene sequence: CDR1 MDHEN, CDR2 SYDVKM. With V trimmed by 5 bases and J by 2 bases, 11 bases remained unmatched. Here the CDR3 DNA reads TGTGCCAGCAGTGAGACAGGGGTAGGCCTGGGCAATCAGCCCCAGCATTTT. Residues: CASSETGVGLGNQPQHF.

This clone was seen once. The V call is TRBV5-1, the J call TRBJ2-2; TRBD1 aligns across 7 bases. The CDR3 is 15 amino acids. Trimming at V came to 3 bases and at J to 1 base, leaving 3 bases not matched to a gene. Germline V gene lookup returns CDR1 SGHRS and CDR2 YFSETQ. CDR3 amino acids: CASSYRQGNTGELFF. For the CDR3, the DNA is TGCGCCAGCAGCTACAGACAGGGGAACACCGGGGAGCTGTTTTTT.

In DNA, the CDR3 is TGCAGCGTTGAAGAGGCGCTGACAGGGATCCACGAGCAGTACTTC. Its translation: CSVEEALTGIHEQYF. The chain carries TRBV29-1 and TRBJ2-7, with 7 nucleotides matching TRBD1. Germline V gene sequence: CDR1 SQVTM, CDR2 ANQGSEA. The CDR3 runs 15 residues. Trimming cost V 0 bases and J 5 bases; bases outside gene matches: 10.

This rearrangement joins TRBV7-8 to TRBJ2-7; 7 bases line up with TRBD1. Germline CDR1 reads SGHVS; CDR2 reads FQNEAQ. The CDR3 loop spans 13 amino acids. The V gene end was trimmed by 3 bases and the J gene end by 7 bases; junction bases not matched to a gene: 6. The CDR3 loop reads CASSFYRGREQYF. CDR3 DNA: TGTGCCAGCAGCTTTTACAGGGGTCGGGAGCAGTACTTC.

The rearrangement links TRBV4-1 to TRBJ2-1; weak D call: TRBD1 (6 bases). V was clipped by 4 bases and J by 10 bases, with 17 bases between them. Germline V gives CDR1 MGHRA, CDR2 YSYEKL. The CDR3 runs 14 residues. The DNA for the CDR3 is TGCGCCAGCAGCCCACTTGGGGGCTCCAGGGAGCAGTTCTTC. Protein product: CASSPLGGSREQFF.

This chain links TRBV5-6 with TRBJ1-3; D uncertain. V lost 0 bases and J lost 0, with 10 bases in between. The germline V gene has CDR1 SGHDT and CDR2 YYEEEE. This CDR3 has 16 residues. The CDR3 sequence is CASSLGGRLSGNTIYF. In nucleotides, the CDR3 is TGTGCCAGCAGCTTGGGTGGCAGGCTCTCTGGAAACACCATATATTTT.

This chain connects TRBV7-9 to TRBJ2-7; 7 bases fit TRBD1. The trim removed 4 bases at V and 6 bases at J, leaving 9 bases unmatched. Germline values: CDR1 SEHNR, CDR2 FQNEAQ (reference sequence). This CDR3 comprises 14 residues. The CDR3 DNA reads TGTGCCAGCAGCTCACCGACAGGGTTCCGCGAGCAGTACTTC. This translates into CASSSPTGFREQYF.

This clone was seen more than once but under ten times. The CDR3 bases are TGTGCCAGCAGCCAAGATCGTACAGACGACCAAGAGACCCAGTACTTC. Translating gives CASSQDRTDDQETQYF. This chain joins TRBV3-1 (or the pseudogene TRBV3-2) and TRBJ2-5, with D unresolved. Germline V gene sequence: CDR1 LGHDT, CDR2 YNNKEL (reference sequence). CDR3 length equals 16 residues. Trimming left V 0 bases short and J 0 bases short, with 11 bases between.

There are a few counts of this clone. The rearrangement uses TRBV10-1 and TRBJ1-2; 9 bases agree with TRBD1. Trimming took 5 bases from V and 4 from J; bases not matched to a gene: 8. This CDR3 has 15 amino acids. Germline assignment: CDR1 WNHNN and CDR2 SYGVQD (reference sequence). DNA for the CDR3: TGCGCCAGCAGTTGGGACAGGGCTTTCTTCTATGGCTACACCTTC. This codes for CASSWDRAFFYGYTF.

The genes are TRBV5-1 and TRBJ2-7, with D tentatively TRBD1 (7 bases). This CDR3 is built from 15 residues. V was trimmed by 0 bases and J by 3 bases, leaving 13 bases between them. In germline, CDR1 is SGHRS, CDR2 YFSETQ. The CDR3 loop is CASSLAAGQNYEQYF. The CDR3 DNA follows: TGCGCCAGCAGCTTGGCCGCGGGACAGAACTACGAGCAGTACTTC. The complete variable domain, with remaining parts taken from reference TRBV5-1 and TRBJ2-7, reads KAGVTQTPRYLIKTRGQQVTLSCSPISGHRSVSWYQQTPGQGLQFLFEYFSETQRNKGNFPGRFSGRQFSNSRSEMNVSTLELGDSALYLCASSLAAGQNYEQYFGPGTRLTVT.

This clone was seen a single time. This sequence joins TRBV29-1 and TRBJ1-2, with D uncertain. Trimming removed 6 bases from V and 0 bases from J, with 11 bases in between. CDR1 SQVTM and CDR2 ANQGSEA come from the germline V gene. CDR3 length equals 13 residues. The CDR3 sequence is CSVRTAANYGYTF. CDR3 in DNA: TGCAGCGTGAGGACTGCTGCTAACTATGGCTACACCTTC.

This chain joins TRBV25-1 and TRBJ2-3, with D unclear. Per germline, CDR1 MGHDK and CDR2 SYGVNS. The CDR3 contains 16 residues. The ends were cut back, 1 base at V and 1 base at J, with 12 bases in the middle. DNA of the CDR3: TGTGCCAGCAGTGAATCGAGCCTCTCGGGCACAGATACGCAGTATTTT. Protein sequence: CASSESSLSGTDTQYF. Combining the CDR3 with reference TRBV25-1 and TRBJ2-3 gives the whole variable domain EADIYQTPRYLVIGTGKKITLECSQTMGHDKMYWYQQDPGMELHLIHYSYGVNSTEKGDLSSESTVSRIRTEHFPLTLESARPSHTSQYLCASSESSLSGTDTQYFGPGTRLTVL.

A few counts support this clone. The V and J genes are TRBV13 and TRBJ2-5, with D hard to call. The germline V gene has CDR1 PRHDT and CDR2 FYEKMQ (reference sequence). The CDR3 covers 13 residues. The V end lost 3 bases, the J end lost 1 base, and 6 bases lay between the germline ends. The CDR3 sequence: CASSLNGQETQYF. CDR3 DNA sequence: TGTGCCAGCAGCTTGAACGGCCAAGAGACCCAGTACTTC. Full variable domain (outside the CDR3, taken from reference TRBV13 and TRBJ2-5): AAGVIQSPRHLIKEKRETATLKCYPIPRHDTVYWYQQGPGQDPQFLISFYEKMQSDKGSIPDRFSAQQFSDYHSELNMSSLELGDSALYFCASSLNGQETQYFGPGTRLLVL.

The CDR3 spells CASSYMNRGEQYF. The CDR3 DNA reads as TGTGCCAGCAGCTATATGAACAGGGGGGAGCAGTACTTC. The chain carries TRBV7-6 and TRBJ2-7, with 8 bases matching TRBD1. From germline, CDR1 is SGHVS and CDR2 FNYEAQ. This CDR3 has 13 amino acids. The trim removed 4 bases at V and 7 bases at J, leaving 6 bases unmatched.

The chain joins TRBV19 to TRBJ1-5; no firm D call. Germline V CDR1 and CDR2: LNHDA, SQIVND (reference sequence). The CDR3 runs 13 residues. Trimming pared 3 bases from V and 4 bases from J, leaving 7 bases between. CDR3 amino acids: CASSIQINQPQHF. Here the CDR3 DNA reads TGTGCCAGTAGTATCCAGATAAATCAGCCCCAGCATTTT.

This rearrangement joins TRBV2 to TRBJ1-2, with D maybe TRBD1 (6 bases). The CDR3 has 15 residues. The V end was cut by 6 bases, the J end by 5 bases, with 19 bases between. Germline-derived CDR1 and CDR2 are SNHLY and FYNNEI. CDR3 sequence reads: CASRSRRDIGYGYTF. The CDR3 region has the DNA TGTGCCAGCAGATCGCGCCGGGACATCGGATATGGCTACACCTTC.

In this sample, this clone turned up once. V gene TRBV15 combines with J gene TRBJ2-7, with D perhaps matching TRBD1 (5 bases). Germline V gene sequence: CDR1 LNHNV, CDR2 YYDKDF (reference sequence). There are 12 residues in the CDR3. V was trimmed by 0 bases and J by 8 bases, leaving 8 bases between them. DNA for the CDR3: TGTGCCACCAGCAGAGAGGTGGGGCAGCAGTACTTC. Residues: CATSREVGQQYF. Looking up the rest from reference TRBV15 and TRBJ2-7 gives the full variable domain: DAMVIQNPRYQVTQFGKPVTLSCSQTLNHNVMYWYQQKSSQAPKLLFHYYDKDFNNEADTPDNFQSRRPNTSFCFLDIRSPGLGDTAMYLCATSREVGQQYFGPGTRLTVT.

V is TRBV19 and J is TRBJ1-5, with D possibly TRBD1 on 5 matching bases. The CDR3 has 13 residues. The V and J ends lost 5 bases and 7 bases respectively, with 12 bases between them. Per germline, CDR1 LNHDA and CDR2 SQIVND (reference sequence). DNA of the CDR3: TGTGCCAGTAGTCAGGGTATAACCCAGCCCCAGCATTTT. Translating it yields CASSQGITQPQHF.